This T cell receptor (beta chain) was identified in a study of T cell clonality in common variable immunodeficiency. Findings and caveats of the study: Repertoire-complication correlations in CVID were limited by patient heterogeneity. Reportedly, TCR beta sequences from common variable immunodeficiency showed fewer deletions and N-nucleotide insertions. Compared with healthy controls, CVID subjects showed increased TCRbeta clonality, mostly in about a third.

Assay: immunoSEQ multiplex PCR; the TCRdb copy retains only in-frame clones and omits some. This repertoire lists 30,000 to 40,000 clones without singletons; approximately 30% sits in the top ten. This clone was picked up a small number of times. The antigen remains undetermined. The observed sequence ends 3 residues before the CDR3 terminus, with the missing tail filled in from the germline J gene. Aged about 9 to 64 years, CVID subjects averaged around 43 years old. With V trimmed by 7 bases and J by 0 bases, 5 bases remained unmatched. The CDR3 is 14 amino acids. Germline assignment: CDR1 DFQATT and CDR2 SNEGSKA (reference sequence).

This receptor was taken from a human donor with common variable immunodeficiency. V gene TRBV20-1 combines with J gene TRBJ1-4; 7 bases map to TRBD1. The sequenced sample was peripheral blood mononuclear cells. Partial CDR3 DNA: TGCAGTGTCTTCACAGGGGCAACTAATGAAAAA. It is translated as CSVFTGATNEK. The whole CDR3 is CSVFTGATNEKLFF.